The 18 T cell receptor beta chains below come from one sample, sequenced in a study of control samples from healthy donors and cancer patients. Assay used: immunoSEQ multiplex PCR; TCRdb lists only in-frame clones, some missing. The sample lists around 180,000 clones; around 90% were seen once. Material for sequencing was blood. Every receptor here comes from a woman in her 30s in good health.

This rearrangement joins TRBV27 to TRBJ2-5, with a weak D call TRBD1 (6 bases). Trimming removed 5 bases from V and 5 bases from J, with 21 bases in between. CDR1 and CDR2 from the germline V gene are MNHEY and SMNVEV (reference sequence). The CDR3 extends over 16 amino acids. For the CDR3, the DNA is TGTGCCAGCAGTCCCCTCCCCGACAGGACCAGGGAGACCCAGTACTTC. It specifies CASSPLPDRTRETQYF.

The V gene is TRBV5-1, the J gene TRBJ2-5; 7 nucleotides match TRBD1. J was trimmed by 5 bases and V by 0 bases; bases with no gene match: 7. Germline V gene sequence: CDR1 SGHRS, CDR2 YFSETQ. The CDR3 contains 15 residues. CDR3 amino acids: CASSLGSQGIETQYF. CDR3 DNA: TGCGCCAGCAGCTTGGGCTCACAGGGGATTGAGACCCAGTACTTC.

This rearrangement joins TRBV2 to TRBJ2-2, with D tentatively TRBD1 (5 bases). V lost 11 bases and J 7 bases, leaving 20 bases between the germline ends. CDR3 size: 14 residues. Germline CDR1 SNHLY, CDR2 FYNNEI. Here the CDR3 DNA reads TGTGCCGGGAACCAGGGAAGGGGTGGCGGGGAGCTGTTTTTT. Protein product: CAGNQGRGGGELFF. Full variable domain (rest looked up from reference TRBV2 and TRBJ2-2): EPEVTQTPSHQVTQMGQEVILRCVPISNHLYFYWYRQILGQKVEFLVSFYNNEISEKSEIFDDQFSVERPDGSNFTLKIRSTKLEDSAMYFCAGNQGRGGGELFFGEGSRLTVL.

V usage is TRBV5-1 and J usage is TRBJ1-4, with 9 bases lining up with TRBD1. Per the germline V gene, CDR1 is SGHRS and CDR2 is YFSETQ. V dropped 3 bases and J dropped 6; count of bases not matched to a gene: 6. CDR3 size: 15 residues. CDR3 protein: CASSSQGAFDEKLFF. The CDR3 DNA reads TGCGCCAGCAGCTCACAGGGGGCTTTTGATGAAAAACTGTTTTTT.

The V call is TRBV5-4, the J call TRBJ1-1; no clear D gene. The V gene's germline CDR1 is SGHNT and CDR2 YYREEE (reference sequence). Trimming shortened V by 0 bases and J by 0 bases, and 6 bases separated the two germline ends. The CDR3 totals 14 residues. CDR3 loop: CASSLAGMNTEAFF. CDR3 coding DNA: TGTGCCAGCAGCTTGGCAGGTATGAACACTGAAGCTTTCTTT.

The chain couples TRBV5-1 to TRBJ2-2; no definite D call. V was shortened by 9 bases and J by 7 bases, with 10 bases between the two germline ends. Germline-derived CDR1 and CDR2 are SGHRS and YFSETQ. The CDR3 spans 11 residues. The CDR3 is CATPFGGELFF. CDR3 DNA: TGCGCCACCCCATTCGGCGGGGAGCTGTTTTTT.

The V call is TRBV9, the J call TRBJ2-5, with a tentative D call TRBD1 (5 bases). Germline V gives CDR1 SGDLS, CDR2 YYNGEE. Trimming removed 0 bases from V and 5 bases from J, with 8 bases in between. This CDR3 has 13 residues. The CDR3 coding sequence is TGTGCCAGCAGCGTAGAGGGGCCGGAGACCCAGTACTTC. Protein sequence: CASSVEGPETQYF. Variable domain in full (rest from reference TRBV9 and TRBJ2-5): DSGVTQTPKHLITATGQRVTLRCSPRSGDLSVYWYQQSLDQGLQFLIQYYNGEERAKGNILERFSAQQFPDLHSELNLSSLELGDSALYFCASSVEGPETQYFGPGTRLLVL.

V and J are TRBV5-1 and TRBJ2-5, with 7 bases that match TRBD2. CDR3 length: 13 amino acids. V shed 6 bases and J 4 bases; nucleotides not matched to a gene: 6. Germline V gene data show CDR1 as SGHRS and CDR2 as YFSETQ. CDR3 in DNA: TGCGCCAGCATCCCGGGCGGGGGAGAGACCCAGTACTTC. Translated: CASIPGGGETQYF.

This clone was recorded only once. V gene TRBV13 combines with J gene TRBJ2-1; D possibly uses TRBD1 or TRBD2 (5 bases each). V was cut by 4 bases and J by 4 bases, with 14 bases left in between. Germline V CDR1 and CDR2: PRHDT, FYEKMQ (reference sequence). This CDR3 is built from 15 residues. DNA of the CDR3: TGTGCCAGCAGCTCGGGACCATGGGGGTACAATGAGCAGTTCTTC. It yields the protein CASSSGPWGYNEQFF.

The V call is TRBV7-6, the J call TRBJ2-7, with D perhaps TRBD1 (5 bases). The CDR3 has 15 amino acids. From germline, CDR1 is SGHVS and CDR2 FNYEAQ. The V end was cut by 5 bases, the J end by 0 bases, with 14 bases between. The CDR3 is CASSLDPGNSYEQYF. The CDR3 DNA follows: TGTGCCAGCAGCCTAGACCCAGGGAACTCCTACGAGCAGTACTTC.

Only one count was recorded for this clone. CDR3: CASSQVRQGPETQYF. The CDR3 DNA sequence: TGTGCCAGCAGCCAAGTTCGACAGGGCCCAGAGACCCAGTACTTC. The rearrangement uses TRBV3-1 (or the pseudogene TRBV3-2) and TRBJ2-5; TRBD1 matches at 7 bases. Trimming took 1 base from V and 4 from J; bases not matched to a gene: 6. The CDR3 length is 15 residues. The V gene's germline CDR1 is LGHDT and CDR2 YNNKEL (reference sequence).

This chain links TRBV29-1 with TRBJ1-2; no firm D call. CDR1 and CDR2 from the germline V gene are SQVTM and ANQGSEA. Deletions cut 6 bases from V and 0 bases from J, with 11 bases between. There are 13 residues in the CDR3. The CDR3 DNA sequence: TGCAGCGTACCCACAGCGACTAACTATGGCTACACCTTC. It specifies CSVPTATNYGYTF.

In this sample, this clone turned up once. The chain has TRBV5-1 and TRBJ1-1, with 7 bases identical to TRBD1. CDR3 length: 14 residues. Germline loops: CDR1 SGHRS, CDR2 YFSETQ. V lost 3 bases and J lost 3; bases outside the gene matches: 5. The CDR3 spells CASSYHTGDTEAFF. The CDR3 DNA reads as TGCGCCAGCAGCTACCACACAGGGGACACTGAAGCTTTCTTT.

The chain employs TRBV7-2 and TRBJ1-1; 9 nucleotides align to TRBD1. This CDR3 is built from 15 residues. The trim removed 4 bases at V and 1 base at J, leaving 4 bases unmatched. The V gene's germline CDR1 is SGHTA and CDR2 FQGNSA. CDR3 residues: CASSSPGQGNTEAFF. CDR3 bases: TGTGCCAGCAGCTCCCCGGGACAGGGGAACACTGAAGCTTTCTTT. The variable domain in full, completed from reference TRBV7-2 and TRBJ1-1, reads GAGVSQSPSNKVTEKGKDVELRCDPISGHTALYWYRQSLGQGLEFLIYFQGNSAPDKSGLPSDRFSAERTGGSVSTLTIQRTQQEDSAVYLCASSSPGQGNTEAFFGQGTRLTVV.

As for this clone: One end of the junction varies from germline; a read error may be responsible. The V gene is TRBV7-6, the J gene TRBJ1-3; TRBD1 is a possible D gene (5 bases). The length of the CDR3 is 15 residues. Germline V gene lookup returns CDR1 SGHVS and CDR2 FNYEAQ. CDR3 sequence (DNA): TGTGCCAGCAGCTTAGAGTCGACAGCAGGAAGCACCATATATTTT. This codes for CASSLESTAGSTIYF.

The rearrangement joins TRBV7-8 to TRBJ1-2; 7 nucleotides agree with TRBD1. The ends lost 5 bases at V and 0 bases at J; junction bases unmatched: 6. The CDR3 is 15 amino acids. The germline V gene encodes CDR1 SGHVS and CDR2 FQNEAQ. The CDR3 sequence: CASSSSTGTNYGYTF. CDR3 sequence (DNA): TGTGCCAGCAGCAGCTCGACAGGGACTAACTATGGCTACACCTTC.

The chain recombines TRBV7-9 with TRBJ2-7; possible D gene TRBD1, 8 bases. Germline V lookup: CDR1 SEHNR, CDR2 FQNEAQ (reference sequence). V was pared by 4 bases and J by 6 bases, with 16 bases between. The CDR3 length is 14 residues. The CDR3: CASSSRTGRGEQYF. The CDR3, as DNA: TGTGCCAGCAGCTCCCGGACAGGGAGGGGCGAGCAGTACTTC.

The J gene is TRBJ1-1, the V gene TRBV5-1, with D unclear. The germline V gene encodes CDR1 SGHRS and CDR2 YFSETQ. V was trimmed by 0 bases and J by 3 bases, leaving 9 bases between them. The CDR3 is 14 amino acids. CDR3 coding DNA: TGCGCCAGCAGCTTGGCCCTTGGTGACACTGAAGCTTTCTTT. The encoded protein is CASSLALGDTEAFF.